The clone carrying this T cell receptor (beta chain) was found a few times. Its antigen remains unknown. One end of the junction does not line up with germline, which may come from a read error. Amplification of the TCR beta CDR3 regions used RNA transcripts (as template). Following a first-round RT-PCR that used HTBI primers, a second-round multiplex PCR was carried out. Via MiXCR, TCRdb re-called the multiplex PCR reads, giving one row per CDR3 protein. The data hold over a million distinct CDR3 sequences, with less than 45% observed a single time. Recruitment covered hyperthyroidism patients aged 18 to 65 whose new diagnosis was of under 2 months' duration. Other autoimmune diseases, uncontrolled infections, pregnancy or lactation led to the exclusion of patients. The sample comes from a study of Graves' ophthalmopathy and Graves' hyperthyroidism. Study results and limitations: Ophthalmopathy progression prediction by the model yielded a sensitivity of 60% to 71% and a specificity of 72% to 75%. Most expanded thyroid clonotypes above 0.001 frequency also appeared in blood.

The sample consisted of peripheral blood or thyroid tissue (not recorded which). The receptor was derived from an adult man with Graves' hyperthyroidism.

CDR3 residues: CVSSQDRGSLSGYTF. The CDR3 region has the DNA TGCGTCAGCAGCCAAGATCGGGGTAGTCTTAGTGGCTACACCTTC. The chain has TRBV4-3 and TRBJ1-2; D remains ambiguous. Germline loops: CDR1 LGHNA, CDR2 YSLEER. The CDR3 has 15 amino acids.